The next 32 T cell receptor beta chains were all read from a single sample in a study of blood T cells in healthy people across ages. Then a second PCR, running about 6 to 12 cycles, was carried out with a sample-barcoded 5' primer and a J-beta primer mix. TCRdb ran MiXCR on the 5' RACE reads and lists one entry per CDR3 protein. Here the sample spans 450,000 to 650,000 distinct CDR3 sequences, about 24% being singletons. The same data also contributed to another study, on T cells of mothers and their children.

The specimen sequenced was blood. The source is a boy between 5 and 17 years old in good health.

This clonotype was counted a single time. The CDR3 DNA reads as TGTGCCAGCAGCGTAGATCGGGCCTCCTACGAGCAGTACTTC. Its translation is CASSVDRASYEQYF. The rearrangement links TRBV9 to TRBJ2-1; D call uncertain. The J call may not be correct, given that the DNA end is closer to TRBJ2-7. Germline CDR1 and CDR2: SGDLS and YYNGEE. The CDR3 consists of 14 residues.

This clonotype was recorded once. V and J are TRBV5-4 and TRBJ2-5, with unresolved D. CDR3 length: 14 amino acids. The germline V and J ends were trimmed by 0 bases and 4 bases, with 10 bases remaining between them. CDR1 is SGHNT and CDR2 is YYREEE in the germline V gene (reference sequence). The CDR3 DNA follows: TGTGCCAGCAGCTTGGCCAACCGGGCAGAGACCCAGTACTTC. This codes for CASSLANRAETQYF.

The V call is TRBV3-1, the J call TRBJ2-7; 9 bases match TRBD1. The CDR3 loop spans 14 amino acids. In germline, CDR1 is LGHDT, CDR2 YNNKEL (reference sequence). The V and J ends lost 4 bases and 4 bases, in that order; junction bases with no gene match: 5. The CDR3 DNA sequence: TGTGCCAGCAGCCGGGACAGGGCGCCTTACGAGCAGTACTTC. Translating it yields CASSRDRAPYEQYF.

This clonotype was seen a handful of times. This chain joins TRBV4-2 and TRBJ1-6; D may be TRBD1 (5 bases). V was clipped by 4 bases and J by 4 bases, with 11 bases between them. Per the germline V gene, CDR1 is LGHNA and CDR2 is YNFKEQ. The CDR3 is 15 residues long. The CDR3 nucleotides are TGTGCCAGCAGCCGGGACCAAGGTTATAATTCACCCCTCCACTTT. This gives the protein CASSRDQGYNSPLHF.

The rearrangement joins TRBV6-1 to TRBJ2-5; D possibly uses TRBD1 or TRBD2 (5 bases each). The DNA end is a closer match to TRBJ2-1, so the J assignment may be wrong. This CDR3 is built from 13 residues. From germline, CDR1 is MNHNS and CDR2 SASEGT. The CDR3 reads CASSEGWGSEQFF. The CDR3 DNA reads TGTGCCAGCAGTGAAGGTTGGGGGAGTGAGCAGTTCTTC.

This sequence joins TRBV20-1 and TRBJ2-7; perhaps TRBD2 as D (6 bases). Germline V gene lookup returns CDR1 DFQATT and CDR2 SNEGSKA (reference sequence). Trimming stripped 0 bases from V and 3 bases from J, with 15 bases between. The length of the CDR3 is 15 residues. The CDR3 sequence: CSARDFRGNHYEQYF. The CDR3 region has the DNA TGCAGTGCTAGAGATTTTCGGGGGAACCACTACGAGCAGTACTTC.

V and J are TRBV7-9 and TRBJ2-5, with a possible D match to TRBD2 (6 bases). The end of the DNA fits TRBJ2-7 better, so the J call may be wrong. This CDR3 spans 13 amino acids. Germline V gene sequence: CDR1 SEHNR, CDR2 FQNEAQ (reference sequence). DNA of the CDR3: TGTGCCAGCAGCCCGGAGGCGGGGTACGAGCAGTACTTC. Translated, it gives CASSPEAGYEQYF.

This clonotype was seen more than once but under ten times. The chain is built from TRBV18 and TRBJ1-2, with D possibly TRBD1 on 6 matching bases. The CDR3 has 14 residues. The germline V gene has CDR1 KGHSH and CDR2 LQKENI. V shed 0 bases and J shed 8 bases, with 13 bases lying between them. The CDR3 loop reads CASSPPLTGYGYTF. CDR3 nucleotides: TGTGCCAGCTCACCACCGCTGACAGGCTACGGCTACACCTTC.

The rearrangement joins TRBV11-2 to TRBJ2-5, with D perhaps TRBD1 or TRBD2 (5 bases each). V dropped 1 base and J dropped 9 bases, with 21 bases sitting between them. The germline V gene has CDR1 SGHAT and CDR2 FQNNGV. The CDR3 sequence is 16 residues long. The CDR3 loop is CASSLGLGSGRGAQYF. The CDR3, as DNA: TGTGCCAGCAGCTTAGGGTTAGGCAGCGGCAGAGGGGCCCAGTACTTC.

This clonotype was recorded a few times. The chain couples TRBV5-5 to TRBJ2-5; D may be TRBD1 or TRBD2 (5 bases each). CDR1 is SGHKS, CDR2 YYEKEE, per germline (reference sequence). The CDR3 is 14 amino acids. V was clipped by 1 base and J by 3 bases, with 10 bases between them. CDR3 sequence: CASSLPGREETQYF. The CDR3 DNA follows: TGTGCCAGCAGCTTGCCAGGGCGGGAAGAGACCCAGTACTTC.

This clonotype was observed a handful of times. The DNA of the CDR3 is TGTGCCATCAGTGAGTCGAACTACGAGCAGTACTTC. Protein: CAISESNYEQYF. The chain is built from TRBV10-3 and TRBJ2-1; D unresolved. The J call may be faulty, since TRBJ2-7 better matches the DNA end. Germline V gene sequence: CDR1 ENHRY, CDR2 SYGVKD. The CDR3 has 12 amino acids.

This clonotype was observed a few times. The chain couples TRBV29-1 to TRBJ1-5; 7 nucleotides match TRBD1. The ends lost 4 bases at V and 3 bases at J; junction bases unmatched: 3. Germline loops: CDR1 SQVTM, CDR2 ANQGSEA. This CDR3 is built from 13 residues. CDR3: CSVGDSPNQPQHF. The CDR3, as DNA: TGCAGCGTTGGGGACAGCCCCAATCAGCCCCAGCATTTT.

V and J are TRBV28 and TRBJ2-1, with 7 bases matching TRBD2. J was trimmed by 2 bases and V by 5 bases; bases with no gene match: 12. This CDR3 comprises 17 residues. Germline lookup yields CDR1 MDHEN and CDR2 SYDVKM. This CDR3 reads CASSPRAAGETYNEQFF. Written as DNA, the CDR3 is TGTGCCAGCAGTCCCCGGGCCGCGGGAGAAACCTACAATGAGCAGTTCTTC.

The rearrangement joins TRBV9 to TRBJ2-5, with a weak D call TRBD1 (6 bases). The CDR3 is made up of 15 amino acids. The V end lost 4 bases, the J end lost 2 bases, and 15 bases lay between the germline ends. Germline V CDR1 and CDR2: SGDLS, YYNGEE. CDR3 region: CASSPGTPLQETQYF. CDR3 sequence (DNA): TGTGCCAGCAGCCCGGGGACACCGCTTCAAGAGACCCAGTACTTC.

This clonotype was detected once. The chain joins TRBV7-2 to TRBJ1-2; D remains unclear. The CDR3 length is 12 residues. Between the trimmed V and J ends, which lost 5 bases and 4 bases, there was a span of 8 bases. From germline, CDR1 is SGHTA and CDR2 FQGNSA. The CDR3: CASSQQLYGYTF. In DNA form, the CDR3 reads TGTGCCAGCAGCCAACAGCTCTATGGCTACACCTTC.

On this clonotype itself: An end of the junction does not agree with germline; a read error may underlie this. The chain is built from TRBV5-6 and TRBJ1-3; D is perhaps TRBD1 (6 bases). CDR1 SGHDT and CDR2 YYEEEE come from the germline V gene. The CDR3 covers 18 residues. The CDR3 region is CASNLVGSGGRGGDTIYF. As DNA, the CDR3 is TGTGCCAGCAACTTGGTTGGTTCGGGGGGCAGAGGAGGAGACACCATATATTTT.

The rearrangement joins TRBV5-1 to TRBJ1-4; the match to TRBD1 covers 7 bases. CDR1 SGHRS and CDR2 YFSETQ come from the germline V gene. Trimming removed 3 bases from V and 4 bases from J; junction bases left unmatched: 3. CDR3 length: 14 amino acids. The CDR3 is CASSWDSFNEKLFF. CDR3 in DNA: TGCGCCAGCAGCTGGGACAGCTTTAATGAAAAACTGTTTTTT.

This clonotype was observed a few times. Its ends do not fully match the called genes, so a read error is possible. V gene TRBV12-3 or TRBV12-4 combines with J gene TRBJ2-1; 9 bases line up with TRBD2. The CDR3 is made up of 19 amino acids. In DNA, the CDR3 is TGTGCCAGCAGTCGAGAGTGGGCGGCTAGCGGGACTACCTACAATGAGCAGCTCTTC. Protein: CASSREWAASGTTYNEQLF.

The CDR3 nucleotides are TGTGCCAGCGGTTGGACAGAGAACACTGAAGCTTTCTTT. As protein: CASGWTENTEAFF. V and J are TRBV6-1 and TRBJ1-1; a possible D gene is TRBD1 (6 bases). V lost 8 bases and J lost 1, with 11 bases in between. This CDR3 has 13 amino acids. The germline CDR1 and CDR2 sequences are MNHNS and SASEGT.

The chain combines TRBV15 with TRBJ2-1; D ambiguous. Germline V CDR1 and CDR2: LNHNV, YYDKDF (reference sequence). The V end was cut by 3 bases, the J end by 6 bases, with 12 bases between. CDR3 length: 14 residues. The CDR3 coding sequence is TGTGCCACCAGCAGCGGGTTAGAGGCCAATGAGCAGTTCTTC. Protein: CATSSGLEANEQFF.

CDR3 residues: CSATDSYPGYTF. The DNA for the CDR3 is TGCAGTGCCACTGACAGTTATCCTGGCTACACCTTC. The chain has TRBV20-1 and TRBJ1-2; possible D gene TRBD1, 5 bases. Trimming took 6 bases from V and 7 from J, leaving 15 bases between them. The CDR3 consists of 12 residues. Per the germline V gene, CDR1 is DFQATT and CDR2 is SNEGSKA (reference sequence).

This clonotype was seen at least ten times. The rearrangement joins TRBV9 to TRBJ2-7; D ambiguous. Germline assignment: CDR1 SGDLS and CDR2 YYNGEE. V was clipped by 3 bases and J by 1 base, with 5 bases between them. This CDR3 spans 12 amino acids. The CDR3 DNA reads as TGTGCCAGCAGCGGATCGTCCTACGAGCAGTACTTC. Translated: CASSGSSYEQYF.

This chain connects TRBV6-9 to TRBJ2-3; the D call may be TRBD1 or TRBD2 (6 bases each). Trimming left V 2 bases short and J 1 base short, with 16 bases between. The germline V gene has CDR1 MNHGY and CDR2 SVAAGI. The CDR3 length is 17 residues. Written as DNA, the CDR3 is TGTGCCAGCAGTTATACACCTTCGAGGGGGGGCACAGATACGCAGTATTTT. Protein: CASSYTPSRGGTDTQYF.

This clonotype was counted a few times. This CDR3 reads CASSSGPAPEQYF. CDR3 DNA sequence: TGTGCCAGCAGCTCTGGGCCCGCTCCCGAGCAGTACTTC. This chain joins TRBV7-9 and TRBJ2-7; unclear D gene. CDR3 length: 13 residues. CDR1 SEHNR and CDR2 FQNEAQ come from the germline V gene (reference sequence). Between the trimmed V and J ends, which lost 4 bases and 6 bases, there was a span of 13 bases.

This chain connects TRBV7-9 to TRBJ2-5; D might be TRBD1 (6 bases). This CDR3 has 14 residues. Deletions cut 3 bases from V and 5 bases from J, with 13 bases between. Per the germline V gene, CDR1 is SEHNR and CDR2 is FQNEAQ (reference sequence). CDR3 amino acids: CASSFAQGGETQYF. CDR3 nucleotides: TGTGCCAGCAGCTTCGCACAGGGTGGCGAGACCCAGTACTTC.

This clonotype was observed a handful of times. The chain couples TRBV21-1 to TRBJ2-2; no DNA check was done on the table's D call, TRBD1. TRBV21-1 is a recognized pseudogene. The CDR3 length is 18 residues. CDR3 DNA sequence: TGTGCCAGCAGCCTTTTGCAGGGGGGCGCCTACGGCACCGGGGAGCTGTTTTTT. Protein: CASSLLQGGAYGTGELFF.

The table lists this clonotype with a few counts. CDR3 in DNA: TGTGCCACAGGGAGCAAAAAAGAGACCCAGTACTTC. Translation: CATGSKKETQYF. The chain carries TRBV15 and TRBJ2-5; D perhaps matches TRBD2 (5 bases). The germline V and J ends were trimmed by 9 bases and 3 bases, with 11 bases remaining between them. CDR3 length: 12 amino acids. The germline V gene has CDR1 LNHNV and CDR2 YYDKDF (reference sequence).

This clonotype was detected ten times or more. The chain employs TRBV7-9 and TRBJ2-1; D is perhaps TRBD1 or TRBD2 (6 bases each). Germline V CDR1 and CDR2: SEHNR, FQNEAQ (reference sequence). V dropped 7 bases and J dropped 1 base, with 20 bases sitting between them. This CDR3 spans 17 amino acids. CDR3 sequence: CASIGRGGQRSYNEQFF. In nucleotides, the CDR3 is TGTGCCAGCATAGGACGTGGGGGGCAGAGGTCCTACAATGAGCAGTTCTTC.

In its sample, this clonotype was seen a few times. The chain links TRBV9 to TRBJ1-1; no reliable D call. Germline V gives CDR1 SGDLS, CDR2 YYNGEE. Deletions cut 0 bases from V and 1 base from J, with 7 bases between. The CDR3 is made up of 14 amino acids. CDR3 in amino acids: CASSVDSRNTEAFF. CDR3 sequence (DNA): TGTGCCAGCAGCGTAGACTCCAGGAACACTGAAGCTTTCTTT.

The J gene is TRBJ2-5, the V gene TRBV28; 7 nucleotides align to TRBD1. The V and J ends lost 5 bases and 5 bases, in that order; junction bases with no gene match: 8. In germline, CDR1 is MDHEN, CDR2 SYDVKM. The CDR3 runs to 14 residues. The CDR3 here is CASSRDRVGETQYF. The CDR3 DNA reads TGTGCCAGCAGTCGAGACAGGGTTGGGGAGACCCAGTACTTC.

The table lists this clonotype with many counts. The CDR3 nucleotides are TGTGCCAGCTCCCCCTTTCCCGGGAACCCCTACGAGCAGTACTTC. Translated: CASSPFPGNPYEQYF. The V and J genes are TRBV18 and TRBJ2-7; a possible D gene is TRBD2 (5 bases). V was shortened by 6 bases and J by 2 bases, with 17 bases between the two germline ends. The CDR3 is made up of 15 amino acids. Germline-derived CDR1 and CDR2 are KGHSH and LQKENI.

About this clonotype: The junction does not match germline at one end; this may be a read error. The gene calls are TRBV12-3 or TRBV12-4 and TRBJ1-1; weak D call: TRBD1 (5 bases). The length of the CDR3 is 13 residues. Written as DNA, the CDR3 is TGTGCCAGCAGTCTGACAGTGAACACTGGAGCTTTCTTT. It encodes CASSLTVNTGAFF.